A selection of T cell receptor beta chains follows, all from one sample in a study of blood T cells in healthy people across ages. From the 5' RACE reads, TCRdb called clonotypes with MiXCR, one entry per CDR3 protein. The repertoire holds about 780,000 distinct CDR3 sequences, under 30% seen once, with around 2.9% in the top ten. The sample also formed part of further work on T cells of mothers and their children.

Sequenced input: blood. These receptor sequences come from a boy under 18 in good health. Both conserved end residues are part of each CDR3. A D gene is named only where the DNA matches it firmly. Rows give clone size only sometimes, using once, few, many, or a class for an expanded clone.

DNA	CDR3	size	J	V	D
TGTGCCACTAAGGGGCAGGGAGAAAACATTCAGTACTTC	CATKGQGENIQYF	-	TRBJ2-4	TRBV4-2	-
TGTGCCAGCAGCTTAACGAGGGGGGTAGGAGAGACCCAGTACTTC	CASSLTRGVGETQYF	-	TRBJ2-5	TRBV5-5	-
TGTGCCAGTAGTGAAGGCCGTCGAAGGCTCGGTCCTCAAGCAATTAACATTCAGTACTTC	CASSEGRRRLGPQAINIQYF	once	TRBJ2-4	TRBV19	-
TGTGCCAGCAGCTTAACGGGGCGCTTGGAGACCCAGTACTTC	CASSLTGRLETQYF	few	TRBJ2-5	TRBV7-3	-
TGCAGTGCTAGACCTAGCGGGAGCACAGATACGCAGTATTTT	CSARPSGSTDTQYF	-	TRBJ2-3	TRBV20-1	TRBD2
TGCGCCAGCAGCTTGGTCGTACGGCCCCAAGAGACCCAGTACTTC	CASSLVVRPQETQYF	-	TRBJ2-5	TRBV5-1	-
TGTGCCAGCAGTTTCTTGAAACAGGGCCGGTGGTATGGCTACACCTTC	CASSFLKQGRWYGYTF	-	TRBJ1-2	TRBV27	-
TGTGCCAGCAACAATCTAGGGGGAGGCACAGATACGCAGTATTTT	CASNNLGGGTDTQYF	-	TRBJ2-3	TRBV2	-
TGTGCCAGCAGGCTGGGGGCTAGCAATCAGCCCCAGCATTTT	CASRLGASNQPQHF	-	TRBJ1-5	TRBV7-8	-
TGCAGCGTCCACGGCTGGGGAGGGCAAAGCTCCTACAATAAGCAGTTCTTC	CSVHGWGGQSSYNKQFF	few	TRBJ2-1	TRBV29-1	TRBD2
TGTGCCAGCAGCTTAGAAAGGACTAGCGGGGGCAATGAGCAGTTCTTC	CASSLERTSGGNEQFF	-	TRBJ2-1	TRBV7-3	TRBD2
TGTGCCAGCAGGGCATCCGGGAAAAACATTCAGTACTTC	CASRASGKNIQYF	few	TRBJ2-4	TRBV12-3/TRBV12-4	-
TGTGCCAGCAGTACCGGACGCCTGCGGGAGACCCAGTACTTC	CASSTGRLRETQYF	-	TRBJ2-5	TRBV6-2/TRBV6-3	-
TGCAGCGTTGAAGGGGTCGATGCCTACGAGCAGTACTTC	CSVEGVDAYEQYF	few	TRBJ2-7	TRBV29-1	-
TGTGCCAGCAGCTCCAATGCCCCTAGCGGGGATGGAGATACGCAGTATTTT	CASSSNAPSGDGDTQYF	-	TRBJ2-3	TRBV7-3	TRBD2
TGCGCCAGCAGCCAGACGACTAACAATGAGCAGTTCTTC	CASSQTTNNEQFF	-	TRBJ2-1	TRBV4-1	-
TGTGCCAGCAGCGTACCCCAGTACAATGAGCAGTTCTTC	CASSVPQYNEQFF	-	TRBJ2-1	TRBV7-9	-
TGTGCCACCAGTCCTGGCGGGGCCTCTGGGGCCAACGTCCTGACTTTC	CATSPGGASGANVLTF	few	TRBJ2-6	TRBV24-1	-
TGCAGCGTTGCGGGGGGGAGCTCCTACAATGAGCAGTTCTTC	CSVAGGSSYNEQFF	-	TRBJ2-1	TRBV29-1	TRBD2
TGTGCCAGCAACCCGTGGACGGGTAGCAGGAGCTCCTACGAGCAGTACTTC	CASNPWTGSRSSYEQYF	few	TRBJ2-7	TRBV4-2	-
TGTGCCAGCAGGATAGCGGGGAGCACAGATACACAGTATTTT	CASRIAGSTDTQYF	-	TRBJ2-3	TRBV12-3/TRBV12-4	TRBD2
TGCGCCAGCAGCCAAGATTCCGGTCAGGGGGTGGGCTACGAGCAGTACTTC	CASSQDSGQGVGYEQYF	few	TRBJ2-7	TRBV4-1	TRBD1
TGTGCCAGCAGTTTGCTACTAGCGGGGAGGGCCGCCAAAAACATTCAGTACTTC	CASSLLLAGRAAKNIQYF	-	TRBJ2-4	TRBV12-3/TRBV12-4	TRBD2
TGTGCCAGCAGCGCCAGCCCGGGGGCGCGGAATGAGCAGTTCTTC	CASSASPGARNEQFF	-	TRBJ2-1	TRBV11-2	-
TGTGCCAGCCGACAGGGTGAGGGGCAAGAGACCCAGTACTTC	CASRQGEGQETQYF	many	TRBJ2-5	TRBV10-3	TRBD1
TGTGCCAGCAGCGAAAGACTTAGGGGGTGGAACTATGGCTACACCTTC	CASSERLRGWNYGYTF	-	TRBJ1-2	TRBV5-6	-
TGTGCCAGCAGTTGGGCGGAAGATACGCAGTATTTT	CASSWAEDTQYF	few	TRBJ2-3	TRBV12-3/TRBV12-4	-
TGTGCCAGCAGGCGATCAGGGGGCGAAGGCGGGGAGCTGTTTTTT	CASRRSGGEGGELFF	-	TRBJ2-2	TRBV7-2	TRBD1
TGTGCCAGCAGCTTAGCAGTCTGGGCAGATACGCAGTATTTT	CASSLAVWADTQYF	-	TRBJ2-3	TRBV7-9	-
TGCAGTGCTAGAGCCCCCAGCACCTCCTACGAGCAGTACTTC	CSARAPSTSYEQYF	few	TRBJ2-7	TRBV20-1	-
TGCGCCAGCAGCCGAATAGGGACAGGGCGGTCGGGGAGCACTGAAGCTTTCTTT	CASSRIGTGRSGSTEAFF	-	TRBJ1-1	TRBV5-1	TRBD1
TGTGCCAGCAGCCCTGCCCAGTCCTATGGAAACACCATATATTTT	CASSPAQSYGNTIYF	few	TRBJ1-3	TRBV5-5	-
TGTGCCAGCCCGGACCACAAAGAGACCCAGTACTTC	CASPDHKETQYF	few	TRBJ2-5	TRBV28	-
TGCGCCAGCGGAACCGGGACAGGGGAAGAGACCCAGTACTTC	CASGTGTGEETQYF	-	TRBJ2-5	TRBV5-1	TRBD1
TGTGCCAGCAGTGACAGGGTCAACTACAATGAGCAGTTCTTC	CASSDRVNYNEQFF	-	TRBJ2-1	TRBV2	-
TGCAGTGCTAGGCTAAAGGGACAGGGCGGCGGCTGGGCTTTCTTT	CSARLKGQGGGWAFF	-	TRBJ1-1	TRBV20-1	TRBD1
TGTGCCAGCAGCCTGAGCAGCGACAGGGCGGATACGCAGTATTTT	CASSLSSDRADTQYF	-	TRBJ2-3	TRBV28	TRBD1
TGCGCCAGCAGCCAAGATCAGGGGGCTGGGGCCAACGTCCTGACTTTC	CASSQDQGAGANVLTF	few	TRBJ2-6	TRBV4-3	TRBD1
TGCGCCAGCAGCTTGGAGATCAGACTAGCCGATGAGCAGTTCTTC	CASSLEIRLADEQFF	few	TRBJ2-1	TRBV5-1	TRBD2
TGCAGCGTTCCTCCGCCGGCGGGACAGGGGGCGAGTAATGAGCAGTTCTTC	CSVPPPAGQGASNEQFF	few	TRBJ2-1	TRBV29-1	TRBD1
TGTGCCAGCAGTGAATGGGGAACAGGGGGACCCCTCCACTTT	CASSEWGTGGPLHF	-	TRBJ1-6	TRBV25-1	TRBD1
TGTGCCAGCAGCGTAGAAGCGGTTCCCTACGAGCAGTACTTC	CASSVEAVPYEQYF	-	TRBJ2-7	TRBV9	-
TGTGCCAGCAAGAAGGAGATCTATAATTCACCCCTCCACTTT	CASKKEIYNSPLHF	-	TRBJ1-6	TRBV12-3/TRBV12-4	-
TGTGCCAGCAGTGAAGCGGCCGGGAACAGGGGAGAGACCCAGTACTTC	CASSEAAGNRGETQYF	few	TRBJ2-5	TRBV6-1	TRBD1
TGCGCCAGCAGCTACGGGACATCCCCAGAGACCCAGTACTTC	CASSYGTSPETQYF	many	TRBJ2-5	TRBV5-1	-
TGTGCCAGCAGTTCGCCGGGACAGGGAGACTATGGCTACACCTTC	CASSSPGQGDYGYTF	-	TRBJ1-2	TRBV28	TRBD1
TGCAGCGTTGGACAGGGGGCTAATCACGAGCAGTACTTC	CSVGQGANHEQYF	-	TRBJ2-7	TRBV29-1	TRBD1
TGTGCCAGCAGCCAAAATATGGACAGTGACCCCGTGACCAAAAACATTCAGTACTTC	CASSQNMDSDPVTKNIQYF	-	TRBJ2-4	TRBV5-4	-
TGTGCCAGCAGCATAGCACGACTAGCGGGGGCGATGGGGTTCTTC	CASSIARLAGAMGFF	few	TRBJ2-5	TRBV7-2	TRBD2
TGTGCCAGCAGTCCTCCAGCTAGCGGGGGGGCAAAAGAGACCCAGTACTTC	CASSPPASGGAKETQYF	few	TRBJ2-5	TRBV27	TRBD2
TGCAGTGCCCCACAGGGGGGTTCCTACAATGAGCAGTTCTTC	CSAPQGGSYNEQFF	-	TRBJ2-1	TRBV20-1	TRBD1
TGTGCCAGTAGCCCGGGGGGCAGGGGCCAAGAGACCCAGTACTTC	CASSPGGRGQETQYF	few	TRBJ2-5	TRBV19	-
TGCGCCAGCAGCTCGGTTGTTGGGGCCTGGGATTCACCCCTCCACTTT	CASSSVVGAWDSPLHF	few	TRBJ1-6	TRBV5-1	-
TGCGCCAGCAGCCCAAGACTAGCGGGGGGGAGATTCCAAGAGACCCAGTACTTC	CASSPRLAGGRFQETQYF	-	TRBJ2-5	TRBV5-1	TRBD2
TGCGCCAGCAGCGCCCAGGGGTCTAATGAAAAACTGTTTTTT	CASSAQGSNEKLFF	-	TRBJ1-4	TRBV5-1	-
TGCGCCAGCAGCATAAGGGAAAGAGGGGGGACGAGCATTCAGTACTTC	CASSIRERGGTSIQYF	few	TRBJ2-4	TRBV4-1	-
TGCGCCAGCAGAGGCCCGGACAGGGGGGTTTACAATGAGCAGTTCTTC	CASRGPDRGVYNEQFF	-	TRBJ2-1	TRBV10-2	TRBD1
TGTGCCAGCAGTTTGTCGCCAGTTGAAAAACTGTTTTTT	CASSLSPVEKLFF	-	TRBJ1-4	TRBV12-3/TRBV12-4	-
TGCGCCAGCAGCTTGCGGACAGGGGGAATCCACGAGCAGTACTTC	CASSLRTGGIHEQYF	-	TRBJ2-7	TRBV5-1	TRBD1